The clone carrying this T cell receptor (beta chain) turned up a few times. V dropped 5 bases and J dropped 9 bases, with 11 bases sitting between them. In germline, CDR1 is MNHNY, CDR2 SVGAGI (reference sequence). CDR3 size: 13 residues. The entry originates in a study of T cell clonotyping in hematopoietic cell transplantation. Produced via immunoSEQ multiplex PCR; TCRdb's table is partial and in-frame only. The sample yields more than 15,000 clones, approximately 57% seen once. The sample consisted of PBMCs, taken 30 days after allogeneic stem cell transplant. The chain joins TRBV6-6 to TRBJ1-6; D gene ambiguous. The clonotype comes from a male patient in his fifties who had an allogeneic stem cell transplant from an unrelated donor, so T cells may come from the graft donor. Some clones in this sample may be carry-over from other donors' samples. The CDR3 nucleotides are TGTGCCAGCAGTGCATCGGCCGGTTCACCCCTCCACTTT. Its translation: CASSASAGSPLHF.